This T cell receptor beta chain comes out of a study of beta chain features in type 1 diabetes (dated by TCRdb to between 2018 and 2020). For context, the study as a whole: Patients and healthy donors did not differ in mean age, gender distribution, total cell number or subset yield. Naive and central memory subsets were obtained from all 30 or so donors, but regulatory and stem cell-like memory subsets were isolated from only 8 patients and about eight healthy donors. A total of roughly 100,000,000 sorted cells were examined across all samples, and the number of cells per subset was strongly correlated with RNA yield. In the study, recently diagnosed type 1 diabetes patients and matched healthy donors were compared on the TCRB repertoires of their sorted circulating CD4+ T cell subsets. General conclusions and limits of the study: In all four CD4+ subsets, TCRB CDR3 length was moderately but significantly shorter in type 1 diabetes patients. Naive, central memory and regulatory TCRB repertoires appeared to be more similar among patients than among healthy donors. Sequencing cDNA rather than genomic DNA could over-represent highly expressing activated cells, although activation and CD3 levels did not differ between groups. PCR might favor shorter templates, but patient and control samples were amplified and corrected together, so any skew would affect both groups equally. Only small numbers of individuals were included in the HLA sub-analyses, which left unresolved whether HLA type had any influence on TCRB rearrangement. At VDJ recombination sites, patients with type 1 diabetes made fewer insertions and deleted more nucleotides, a pattern implying thymic rearrangement abnormalities.

About this clone: The antigen it binds to is not known. No much larger clone is present one base from it, and per-base qualities are unavailable.

From the cysteine up to the phenylalanine, the CDR3 has a length of 16 residues. The read is trimmed to its CDR3 DNA, 48 bases read in frame from base 1. Trimmed from V: 4 bases; trimmed from J: 6 bases; junction bases lacking a gene match: 12. The germline V gene supplies CDR1 SGDLS and CDR2 YYNGEE. From each donor, a single peripheral blood sample of 95 to 150 mL on average was drawn into heparinised tubes. Naive, central memory, regulatory and stem cell-like memory CD4+ T cells were sorted on a BD FACSAria II using a panel including CD45RO, CCR7, CD25, CD127, CD95 and CD27. A purity above 98% was achieved for all sorted populations. PBMCs were isolated right away by Lymphoprep density gradient centrifugation and were stained directly, without culture. To minimize batch effects, samples were stained and sorted in pairs, one healthy donor with one patient per experiment. All of the isolated RNA was reverse transcribed with the High Capacity cDNA Reverse Transcription Kit, so expressed TCRB transcripts were sequenced. Naive, central memory and regulatory T cell samples underwent deep immunoSEQ sequencing, averaging roughly 3.3 million total reads per sample. After sorted cells were lysed in RLT buffer, RNA was extracted with DNase-treated RNeasy Micro or Mini kits, with the choice depending on cell number. Each cell subset was processed on its own to prevent cross-contamination, while patient and healthy donor samples were processed together. TCRB sequences were amplified from cDNA with the immunoSEQ multiplex PCR, producing 87-bp fragments spanning the CDR3 region. The amplicons were sequenced using the Illumina HiSeq platform. The original methods were these. Synthetic template baselines were used to correct PCR bias computationally, reads within Hamming distance 2 were collapsed, and singletons that could not be merged were discarded. Reads were aligned against IMGT so that V, D and J genes, CDR3 length and insertions or deletions at six rearrangement sites could be assigned. Within each subset, clonotype counts were normalized to sorted cell number, after which true diversity and Gini coefficients were computed with the tcR R package. Repertoire sharing was quantified using the overlap coefficient calculated on TCRB nucleotide sequences. Out-of-frame TCRB sequences from naive cells were analyzed as a proxy for the pre-selection repertoire. TCRdb mirrors the immuneACCESS table, restricted to in-frame sequences. Some clones are absent from its copies; in checked studies, under half trace to an unresolved V gene, and the reason for the others is unknown. For V, J and clone size, that table is used; D and trimming come from the DNA. Present in this sample are hundreds of thousands of clones, over 10% of which were seen just once. Of the sample, approximately 0.015% is held by the ten largest clones.

Sequencing input: naive CD4+ T cells from blood. This specimen's cell subset or site label, interpreted: true naive CD4+ T cells. Rearrangement joined TRBV9 to TRBJ2-3; a stretch of 9 junction bases matches TRBD2. The sequence derives from a man younger than 35 in good health. The DNA sequence follows: TGTGCCAGCAGCCCCGGTGTAGCGGGGGTCAGGGATACGCAGTATTTT. It is translated as CASSPGVAGVRDTQYF. With all but the CDR3 taken from the reference TRBV9 and TRBJ2-3 genes, the full variable domain is: DSGVTQTPKHLITATGQRVTLRCSPRSGDLSVYWYQQSLDQGLQFLIQYYNGEERAKGNILERFSAQQFPDLHSELNLSSLELGDSALYFCASSPGVAGVRDTQYFGPGTRLTVL.